This TCR beta chain was recorded in a study of blood T cell repertoires in COVID-19. J was trimmed by 5 bases and V by 3 bases; bases with no gene match: 7. The CDR3 is 17 amino acids. The germline V gene has CDR1 MGHRA and CDR2 YSYEKL. This clone was detected a few times. In the study's own analysis: Amplification of reference gene primers provided the estimated nucleated cell counts. TCRdb keeps only in-frame clones here, not all; method: immunoSEQ multiplex PCR. V and J calls and clone size are as listed in that table; D and trimming were resolved from the DNA. The table has tens of thousands of clones, 84% seen once.

The TCR originated in a middle-aged man with acute or convalescent COVID-19. Sequencing input: peripheral blood. The V call is TRBV4-1, the J call TRBJ1-6, with 10 bases matching TRBD1. In DNA form, the CDR3 reads TGCGCCAGCAGCCACCCCAGGGGGACAGGGGATAATTCACCCCTCCACTTT. Its translation: CASSHPRGTGDNSPLHF.